The 6 T cell receptor beta chains below come from one sample, sequenced in a study of blood T cell repertoires in COVID-19. Produced via immunoSEQ multiplex PCR; TCRdb's table is partial and in-frame only. This sample has around 300,000 clones, with 70% to 90% found just once. The sequencing input was peripheral blood. The receptors were sampled from a young man with active or convalescent COVID-19.

J is TRBJ1-2 and V is TRBV6-5; 7 bases are shared with TRBD1. CDR1 and CDR2 (germline): MNHEY, SVGAGI. The V segment lost 7 bases and the J segment 6 bases; nucleotides outside the gene matches: 11. The CDR3 covers 14 residues. The CDR3 here is CASTRTGTGDGYTF. The CDR3 region has the DNA TGTGCCAGCACCAGAACGGGTACAGGGGATGGCTACACCTTC.

This sequence joins TRBV7-9 and TRBJ2-2; tentatively, D is TRBD2 (5 bases). Germline CDR1 is SEHNR and CDR2 is FQNEAQ (reference sequence). V lost 5 bases to trimming and J lost 8 bases, with 12 bases between them. This CDR3 is 13 amino acids long. The CDR3 DNA reads as TGTGCCAGCAGCCCCACATGGGAGGGGGAGCTGTTTTTT. It yields the protein CASSPTWEGELFF.

The gene calls are TRBV19 and TRBJ1-5, with 8 bases fitting TRBD1. CDR3 size: 13 residues. J was trimmed by 4 bases and V by 11 bases; bases with no gene match: 7. The germline V gene encodes CDR1 LNHDA and CDR2 SQIVND (reference sequence). Here the CDR3 DNA reads TGTGCCGTAGGACAGGGAGCGAATCAGCCCCAGCATTTT. Translated: CAVGQGANQPQHF.

The chain is built from TRBV5-6 and TRBJ2-3; maybe TRBD1 (6 bases). CDR3 size: 15 residues. Germline CDR1 and CDR2: SGHDT and YYEEEE. Trimming pared 2 bases from V and 7 bases from J, leaving 17 bases between. The CDR3 nucleotides read TGTGCCAGCAGCTTCTGGTTGCGACAGGTCTATACGCAGTATTTT. Translation: CASSFWLRQVYTQYF.

V is TRBV15 and J is TRBJ1-5; 9 positions match TRBD1. The V gene's germline CDR1 is LNHNV and CDR2 YYDKDF (reference sequence). The V and J ends lost 2 bases and 7 bases, in that order; junction bases with no gene match: 15. The CDR3 length is 18 residues. The chain's CDR3 is CATSRLWQGTGTGQPQHF. In nucleotides, the CDR3 is TGTGCCACCAGCAGACTTTGGCAGGGGACAGGGACGGGGCAGCCCCAGCATTTT.

The chain is built from TRBV27 and TRBJ1-5; 7 nucleotides agree with TRBD1. Trimming removed 6 bases from V and 5 bases from J; junction bases left unmatched: 25. The CDR3 extends over 20 amino acids. The germline V gene encodes CDR1 MNHEY and CDR2 SMNVEV (reference sequence). The CDR3 loop reads CASRPGQEPRWTATHQPQHF. The CDR3 bases are TGTGCCAGCAGACCCGGACAGGAGCCCCGCTGGACGGCAACCCATCAGCCCCAGCATTTT.